What follows are 6 T cell receptor beta chains derived from one specimen sequenced in a study of early stage breast cancer tumors. Measured with immunoSEQ multiplex PCR; TCRdb has only the in-frame clones, and not every one. The repertoire consists of about 29,000 clones, with roughly 86% occurring once and the leading ten covering 9% to 9.5%. The material sequenced was blood. Receptors originate from a person between 45 and 65 years old with breast cancer.

This clone showed up just a few times. V and J are TRBV5-6 and TRBJ1-1; D possibly corresponds to TRBD1 (6 bases). The CDR3 length is 13 residues. Germline CDR1 SGHDT, CDR2 YYEEEE. The V end lost 5 bases, the J end lost 1 base, and 9 bases lay between the germline ends. In DNA, the CDR3 is TGTGCCAGCAGGTCGGGACAGAACACTGAAGCTTTCTTT. It is translated as CASRSGQNTEAFF.

In its sample, this clone was seen a few times. This chain joins TRBV7-6 and TRBJ2-3; D uncertain. CDR1 and CDR2 (germline): SGHVS, FNYEAQ. V was clipped by 1 base and J by 0 bases, with 11 bases between them. The CDR3 runs to 16 residues. The CDR3 DNA sequence: TGTGCCAGCAGCTTAGTCGGTGAGACTAGCACAGATACGCAGTATTTT. Amino acid sequence: CASSLVGETSTDTQYF.

Of note for this clone: The junction shows a germline mismatch at one end, possibly a read error. This chain links TRBV7-3 with TRBJ2-1, with D tentatively TRBD2 (6 bases). This CDR3 has 14 amino acids. Germline values: CDR1 SGHTA, CDR2 FQGTGA. CDR3 DNA sequence: TGTGCCAGCAGCTTAGGGGGGATCTACAATGAACAGTTCTTC. This translates into CASSLGGIYNEQFF. The complete variable domain, with remaining parts taken from reference TRBV7-3 and TRBJ2-1, reads GAGVSQTPSNKVTEKGKYVELRCDPISGHTALYWYRQSLGQGPEFLIYFQGTGAADDSGLPNDRFFAVRPEGSVSTLKIQRTERGDSAVYLCASSLGGIYNEQFFGPGTRLTVL.

This clone turned up a few times. V is TRBV10-3 and J is TRBJ1-2, with D uncertain. The V gene's germline CDR1 is ENHRY and CDR2 SYGVKD. The length of the CDR3 is 12 residues. Deletions cut 6 bases from V and 8 bases from J, with 13 bases between. The CDR3 region is CAISDGSQGYTF. The CDR3 nucleotides are TGTGCCATCAGCGACGGCTCGCAGGGCTACACCTTC.

V gene TRBV27 combines with J gene TRBJ1-4; the D gene is possibly TRBD1 (5 bases). The ends were cut back, 4 bases at V and 0 bases at J, with 12 bases in the middle. The CDR3 runs to 16 residues. Germline assignment: CDR1 MNHEY and CDR2 SMNVEV (reference sequence). The DNA for the CDR3 is TGTGCCAGCAGTTCGACCCCGACAGCAACTAATGAAAAACTGTTTTTT. As protein: CASSSTPTATNEKLFF.

The chain links TRBV5-6 to TRBJ2-7, with 8 bases fitting TRBD2. V gave up 7 bases and J gave up 3 bases; unmatched junction bases: 12. The CDR3 totals 15 residues. Looked up from germline, CDR1 is SGHDT and CDR2 is YYEEEE. CDR3 in amino acids: CASAPAGAGDYEQYF. As DNA, the CDR3 is TGTGCCAGCGCCCCGGCAGGAGCGGGAGACTACGAGCAGTACTTC.